Sequencing of this T cell receptor beta chain was carried out in a study of identical twins. Study findings and constraints: A cross-sectional statistical analysis, not follow-up of the same donors, supported the conclusions. Twin pairs had excess sharing that was weaker in beta out-of-frame sequences.

Each CDR3 protein gets one entry after TCRdb re-called the 5' RACE reads with MiXCR. Of approximately 500,000 distinct CDR3 sequences listed, 20% to 30% are singletons. This clonotype was found a few times. Antigen unknown. Germline CDR1 reads DFQATT; CDR2 reads SNEGSKA (reference sequence). CDR3 size: 17 residues. V was clipped by 6 bases and J by 0 bases; unmatched bases: 9. These same records also appear under a second study, on T cells expressing NK-cell markers. That investigation notes: There were seven HCMV-seropositive donors and one seronegative donor among the eight sequenced. Topping the CD3+CD56-NKG2C+ fraction as well were these clonotypes, in four donors.

The sequence derives from a young woman in good health. The rearrangement uses TRBV20-1 and TRBJ2-1; TRBD2 matches 12 bases. Sample: CD4+ T cells sorted from blood. CDR3 loop: CSALTLAGGSSYNEQFF. The CDR3, as DNA: TGCAGTGCACTTACTCTAGCGGGAGGGAGCTCCTACAATGAGCAGTTCTTC.